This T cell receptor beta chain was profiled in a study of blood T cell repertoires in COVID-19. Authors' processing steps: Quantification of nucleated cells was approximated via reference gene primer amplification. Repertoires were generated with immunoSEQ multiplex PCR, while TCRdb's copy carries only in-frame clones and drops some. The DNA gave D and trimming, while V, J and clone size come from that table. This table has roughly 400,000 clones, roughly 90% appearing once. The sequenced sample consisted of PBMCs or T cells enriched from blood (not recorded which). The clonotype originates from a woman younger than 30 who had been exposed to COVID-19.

DNA of the CDR3: TGTGCCAGTACAGAAGGACAGCTCGTGAACACTGAAGCTTTCTTT. This gives the protein CASTEGQLVNTEAFF. This chain links TRBV19 with TRBJ1-1; weak D call: TRBD1 (6 bases). This CDR3 spans 15 amino acids. V was clipped by 7 bases and J by 0 bases, with 15 bases between them. Germline V gene lookup returns CDR1 LNHDA and CDR2 SQIVND (reference sequence).